The 9 T cell receptor beta chains below all came from one sample that was sequenced in a study of identical twins. From the 5' RACE reads, TCRdb called clonotypes with MiXCR, one entry per CDR3 protein. The table records about 660,000 distinct CDR3 sequences, 8.6% of them present only once. The same sample was also used in a study of yellow fever vaccine responses in identical twins.

Sample: PBMCs. The receptors here all came from a woman aged 18-29 years in good health.

The sample holds a few counts of this clonotype. The gene calls are TRBV10-3 and TRBJ2-1; 8 bases are a match to TRBD1. The CDR3 loop spans 16 amino acids. Germline CDR1 is ENHRY and CDR2 is SYGVKD. The trim removed 0 bases at V and 6 bases at J, leaving 7 bases unmatched. The CDR3 spells CAISESRQGPSNEQFF. For the CDR3, the DNA is TGTGCCATCAGTGAGTCTAGACAGGGGCCTTCCAATGAGCAGTTCTTC.

The J gene is TRBJ2-7, the V gene TRBV11-2, with 10 bases that match TRBD2. The trim removed 2 bases at V and 4 bases at J, leaving 14 bases unmatched. Germline-derived CDR1 and CDR2 are SGHAT and FQNNGV. CDR3 length equals 18 residues. The CDR3 is CASSLTSVPSGRGYEQYF. The CDR3 DNA reads as TGTGCCAGCAGCTTAACCAGTGTACCTAGCGGGAGAGGTTACGAGCAGTACTTC.

This clonotype was found a few times. The chain has TRBV18 and TRBJ1-2; no clear D. The CDR3 consists of 12 residues. V lost 3 bases to trimming and J lost 6 bases, with 8 bases between them. CDR1 is KGHSH, CDR2 LQKENI, per germline. The CDR3 nucleotides read TGTGCCAGCTCACCGCGTCGTGATGGCTACACCTTC. Protein product: CASSPRRDGYTF.

This chain links TRBV7-2 with TRBJ2-7, with 8 bases matching TRBD2. Germline V gene data show CDR1 as SGHTA and CDR2 as FQGNSA. Trimming took 0 bases from V and 7 from J; bases not matched to a gene: 5. The length of the CDR3 is 14 residues. CDR3 DNA sequence: TGTGCCAGCAGCTTAGCTAGCGGGAACCGGGAGCAGTACTTC. This encodes CASSLASGNREQYF. Filled out from reference TRBV7-2 and TRBJ2-7, the complete variable domain reads GAGVSQSPSNKVTEKGKDVELRCDPISGHTALYWYRQSLGQGLEFLIYFQGNSAPDKSGLPSDRFSAERTGGSVSTLTIQRTQQEDSAVYLCASSLASGNREQYFGPGTRLTVT.

This clonotype appeared a few times. The chain employs TRBV29-1 and TRBJ2-3, with a tentative D call TRBD2 (6 bases). The CDR3 is 13 residues long. Between the trimmed V and J ends, which lost 8 bases and 11 bases, there was a span of 23 bases. Germline CDR1 is SQVTM and CDR2 is ANQGSEA. CDR3 DNA sequence: TGCAGCATTGGAAGCACCGAGTGGGGGGTGCAGTATTTT. Protein: CSIGSTEWGVQYF.

This clonotype was recorded at least ten times. The rearrangement joins TRBV7-9 to TRBJ2-1; no firm D call. Trimming removed 5 bases at V and 4 bases at J, with 18 bases between. The CDR3 is made up of 16 amino acids. CDR1 is SEHNR and CDR2 is FQNEAQ in the germline V gene (reference sequence). The CDR3 region has the DNA TGTGCCAGCAGCCCACTGGCGGCGTCACTGTACAATGAGCAGTTCTTC. It encodes CASSPLAASLYNEQFF.

The J gene is TRBJ2-5, the V gene TRBV12-3 or TRBV12-4, with D hard to call. The CDR3 runs 13 residues. Trimming removed 5 bases from V and 1 base from J, with 8 bases in between. The DNA for the CDR3 is TGTGCCAGCAGTGTCCGTTTCCAAGAGACCCAGTACTTC. Its translation is CASSVRFQETQYF.

This clonotype has a handful of counts. The rearrangement joins TRBV7-2 to TRBJ2-7, with TRBD2 as a possible D gene (5 bases). The germline gives CDR1 SGHTA, CDR2 FQGNSA. V was shortened by 2 bases and J by 0 bases, with 14 bases between the two germline ends. CDR3 length: 16 amino acids. CDR3 nucleotide sequence: TGTGCCAGCAGCTTAAAAGGTAGCGCGAGCTCCTACGAGCAGTACTTC. Translated: CASSLKGSASSYEQYF.

This clonotype was observed a handful of times. The rearrangement links TRBV10-3 to TRBJ1-2; maybe TRBD1 (6 bases). The CDR3 is 16 amino acids. V gave up 5 bases and J gave up 4 bases, with 20 bases separating them. Per the germline V gene, CDR1 is ENHRY and CDR2 is SYGVKD. The CDR3 sequence: CAISTQKQGSSYGYTF. Here the CDR3 DNA reads TGTGCCATCAGTACGCAGAAACAGGGCTCAAGCTATGGCTACACCTTC.